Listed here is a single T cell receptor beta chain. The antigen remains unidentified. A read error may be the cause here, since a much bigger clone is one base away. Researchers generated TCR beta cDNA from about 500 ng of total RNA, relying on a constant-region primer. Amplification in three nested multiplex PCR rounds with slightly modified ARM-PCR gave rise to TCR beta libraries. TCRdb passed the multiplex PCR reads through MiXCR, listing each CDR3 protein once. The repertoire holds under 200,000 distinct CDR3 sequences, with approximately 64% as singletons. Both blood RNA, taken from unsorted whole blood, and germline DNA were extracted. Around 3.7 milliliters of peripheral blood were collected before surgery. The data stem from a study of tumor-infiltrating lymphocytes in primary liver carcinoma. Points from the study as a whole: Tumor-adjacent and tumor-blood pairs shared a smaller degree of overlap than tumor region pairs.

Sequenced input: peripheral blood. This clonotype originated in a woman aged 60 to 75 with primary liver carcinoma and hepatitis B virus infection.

The CDR3 DNA is TGTGCCAGCAGTGAAAATGACGGGAGGCCCCAGTGCTTC. It codes for CASSENDGRPQCF. The chain has TRBV6-1 and TRBJ2-7, with 7 nucleotides matching TRBD2. CDR1 is MNHNS and CDR2 is SASEGT in the germline V gene. CDR3 length: 13 amino acids.